A selection of T cell receptor beta chains follows, all from one sample in a study of T cell responses to AZD1222 COVID-19 vaccine. Generated by immunoSEQ multiplex PCR, the TCRdb table keeps only in-frame clones and is missing some. The repertoire holds about 130,000 clones, with roughly 90% as singletons. The sample was peripheral blood, taken on day 0 of AZD1222 vaccination. These receptors all come from an adult in good health. Each CDR3 is given without its conserved first and last residue.

V gene: TRBV7-9; CDR3 protein: ASSPPNQPQH
V gene: TRBV15; CDR3 protein: ATSRVRETQY
V gene: TRBV29-1; CDR3 protein: SVVASANTEAF
V gene: TRBV28; CDR3 protein: ASKRLTNTEAF
V gene: TRBV6-2/TRBV6-3; CDR3 protein: ANSRGGTYEQY
V gene: TRBV5-1; CDR3 protein: ASGAGIQETQY
V gene: TRBV5-6; CDR3 protein: ASSPLDRGNTEAF
V gene: TRBV30; CDR3 protein: AWSVKRTAYGYT
V gene: TRBV2; CDR3 protein: ASSEVTYEQY
V gene: TRBV12-3/TRBV12-4; CDR3 protein: ASSLDSVGYT
V gene: TRBV5-1; CDR3 protein: ASRQVNTEAF
V gene: TRBV10-3; CDR3 protein: AITRGRGSTEAF
V gene: TRBV18; CDR3 protein: ASSYKQGGRGNGYT
V gene: TRBV30; CDR3 protein: AWRPGGWIYEQY
V gene: TRBV6-5; CDR3 protein: ASRYLTETYEQY
V gene: TRBV28; CDR3 protein: ASSPTGVTNEKLF
V gene: TRBV18; CDR3 protein: ASSLTGQGADGYT